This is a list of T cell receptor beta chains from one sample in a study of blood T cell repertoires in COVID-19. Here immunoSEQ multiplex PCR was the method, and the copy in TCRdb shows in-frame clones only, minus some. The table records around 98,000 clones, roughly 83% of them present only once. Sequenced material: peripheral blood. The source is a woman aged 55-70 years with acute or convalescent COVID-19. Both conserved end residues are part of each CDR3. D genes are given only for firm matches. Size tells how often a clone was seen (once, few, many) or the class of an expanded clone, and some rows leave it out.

CDR3 protein: CASSLYSTDTQYF
CDR3 DNA: TGTGCCAGCAGCTTATATAGCACAGATACGCAGTATTTT
clone size: NA
D gene: NA
J gene: TRBJ2-3
V gene: TRBV5-4

CDR3 protein: CASSARHTGELFF
CDR3 DNA: TGTGCCAGCAGTGCTAGACACACCGGGGAGCTGTTTTTT
clone size: NA
D gene: NA
J gene: TRBJ2-2
V gene: TRBV2

CDR3 protein: CASSLDADRRDQPQHF
CDR3 DNA: TGTGCCAGCAGCCTCGACGCCGACAGGAGAGATCAGCCCCAGCATTTT
clone size: NA
D gene: NA
J gene: TRBJ1-5
V gene: TRBV12-1

CDR3 protein: CASSLLSFAEAFF
CDR3 DNA: TGTGCCAGCAGCTTGTTGAGTTTCGCTGAAGCTTTCTTT
clone size: NA
D gene: NA
J gene: TRBJ1-1
V gene: TRBV7-9

CDR3 protein: CASSLGLPQEYF
CDR3 DNA: TGTGCCAGCAGCTTGGGCCTCCCCCAGGAGTACTTC
clone size: NA
D gene: NA
J gene: TRBJ2-7
V gene: TRBV5-5

CDR3 protein: CASSRQGGPGELFF
CDR3 DNA: TGTGCCAGCTCCCGACAGGGGGGGCCCGGGGAGCTGTTTTTT
clone size: once
D gene: TRBD1
J gene: TRBJ2-2
V gene: TRBV6-6

CDR3 protein: CASSADRFDSYEQYF
CDR3 DNA: TGTGCCAGCAGCGCAGACAGATTTGACTCCTACGAGCAGTACTTC
clone size: NA
D gene: NA
J gene: TRBJ2-7
V gene: TRBV14

CDR3 protein: CASTQDNYSNQPQHF
CDR3 DNA: TGTGCCAGTACTCAGGACAATTATAGCAATCAGCCCCAGCATTTT
clone size: few
D gene: NA
J gene: TRBJ1-5
V gene: TRBV19

CDR3 protein: CASSPAVRNTEAFF
CDR3 DNA: TGTGCCAGCTCACCAGCGGTTAGAAACACTGAAGCTTTCTTT
clone size: NA
D gene: NA
J gene: TRBJ1-1
V gene: TRBV18

CDR3 protein: CASSLTGTGGVQYF
CDR3 DNA: TGCGCCAGCAGCTTGACCGGGACAGGGGGTGTGCAGTACTTC
clone size: NA
D gene: TRBD1
J gene: TRBJ2-7
V gene: TRBV5-1

CDR3 protein: CASTAGGGVGTEAFF
CDR3 DNA: TGTGCCAGCACCGCCGGGGGGGGAGTAGGGACTGAAGCTTTCTTT
clone size: NA
D gene: NA
J gene: TRBJ1-1
V gene: TRBV2

CDR3 protein: CASSQDPNGRGELFF
CDR3 DNA: TGCGCCAGCAGCCAAGACCCCAACGGGAGAGGGGAACTGTTTTTT
clone size: once
D gene: NA
J gene: TRBJ1-4
V gene: TRBV4-1

CDR3 protein: CASSYSGLAKETQYF
CDR3 DNA: TGTGCCAGCAGTTACTCGGGACTAGCGAAGGAGACCCAGTACTTC
clone size: once
D gene: TRBD2
J gene: TRBJ2-5
V gene: TRBV6-2/TRBV6-3

CDR3 protein: CSVGSPMGHNEKLFF
CDR3 DNA: TGCAGCGTTGGTTCCCCAATGGGCCACAATGAAAAACTGTTTTTT
clone size: NA
D gene: NA
J gene: TRBJ1-4
V gene: TRBV29-1

CDR3 protein: CASSLTQGHYEQYF
CDR3 DNA: TGTGCCAGCAGTTTAACCCAGGGCCACTACGAGCAGTACTTC
clone size: NA
D gene: NA
J gene: TRBJ2-7
V gene: TRBV11-2

CDR3 protein: CASSFGQGANEKLFF
CDR3 DNA: TGTGCCAGCAGCTTCGGGCAGGGGGCGAACGAAAAACTGTTTTTT
clone size: few
D gene: TRBD1
J gene: TRBJ1-4
V gene: TRBV7-9

CDR3 protein: CASSLNAPRTGNDYTF
CDR3 DNA: TGTGCCAGCAGCTTAAATGCGCCGCGGACAGGCAACGACTACACCTTC
clone size: NA
D gene: TRBD1
J gene: TRBJ1-2
V gene: TRBV7-3

CDR3 protein: CASSLEIRQPGGELFF
CDR3 DNA: TGCGCCAGCAGCTTGGAGATCCGGCAGCCGGGCGGGGAGCTGTTTTTT
clone size: NA
D gene: NA
J gene: TRBJ2-2
V gene: TRBV5-1

CDR3 protein: CASSQADRNNYGYTF
CDR3 DNA: TGTGCCAGCAGCCAGGCCGACAGGAACAACTATGGCTACACCTTC
clone size: NA
D gene: NA
J gene: TRBJ1-2
V gene: TRBV3-1/TRBV3-2

CDR3 protein: CASSIRDRGNQPQHF
CDR3 DNA: TGTGCCAGTAGTATACGAGACAGGGGTAATCAGCCCCAGCATTTT
clone size: NA
D gene: TRBD1
J gene: TRBJ1-5
V gene: TRBV19

CDR3 protein: CASSLGGHSGNTIYF
CDR3 DNA: TGTGCCAGCAGCTTAGGCGGACACTCTGGAAACACCATATATTTT
clone size: few
D gene: NA
J gene: TRBJ1-3
V gene: TRBV7-2

CDR3 protein: CATTLRTGTLNEKLFF
CDR3 DNA: TGTGCCACCACCCTACGGACAGGGACTCTGAATGAAAAACTGTTTTTT
clone size: NA
D gene: TRBD1
J gene: TRBJ1-4
V gene: TRBV24-1

CDR3 protein: CASSRTADYGYTF
CDR3 DNA: TGTGCCAGCAGCCGGACAGCAGACTATGGCTACACCTTC
clone size: once
D gene: NA
J gene: TRBJ1-2
V gene: TRBV5-6

CDR3 protein: CASSLLIQGAEEKLFF
CDR3 DNA: TGTGCCAGCAGCCTTCTTATTCAGGGGGCGGAAGAAAAACTGTTTTTT
clone size: NA
D gene: TRBD1
J gene: TRBJ1-4
V gene: TRBV3-1/TRBV3-2

CDR3 protein: CASSLFGGGASDTQYF
CDR3 DNA: TGTGCCAGCAGCTTATTTGGCGGGGGGGCGTCAGATACGCAGTATTTT
clone size: NA
D gene: TRBD2
J gene: TRBJ2-3
V gene: TRBV7-3

CDR3 protein: CASSLGLAGTYEQYF
CDR3 DNA: TGCGCCAGCAGCCTAGGACTAGCGGGGACCTACGAGCAGTACTTC
clone size: NA
D gene: TRBD2
J gene: TRBJ2-7
V gene: TRBV4-1

CDR3 protein: CASSLPGIRNHLSSGNTIYF
CDR3 DNA: TGTGCCAGTAGTTTGCCCGGGATCCGCAACCACCTTAGCTCTGGAAACACCATATATTTT
clone size: NA
D gene: NA
J gene: TRBJ1-3
V gene: TRBV19

CDR3 protein: CASSLAGGPDEQFF
CDR3 DNA: TGTGCCAGCAGCTTAGCGGGGGGGCCCGATGAGCAGTTCTTC
clone size: once
D gene: NA
J gene: TRBJ2-1
V gene: TRBV7-2

CDR3 protein: CASSPNGGAADTQYF
CDR3 DNA: TGTGCCAGCAGCCCGAACGGGGGGGCGGCAGACACGCAGTATTTT
clone size: NA
D gene: TRBD2
J gene: TRBJ2-3
V gene: TRBV7-2

CDR3 protein: CASSLGSGVPYEQYF
CDR3 DNA: TGTGCCAGCAGTTTAGGCAGCGGGGTGCCGTACGAGCAGTACTTC
clone size: NA
D gene: TRBD2
J gene: TRBJ2-7
V gene: TRBV27

CDR3 protein: CASRGQGFRGDGYTF
CDR3 DNA: TGCGCCAGCAGAGGACAGGGCTTCCGTGGAGATGGCTACACCTTC
clone size: NA
D gene: TRBD1
J gene: TRBJ1-2
V gene: TRBV4-1

CDR3 protein: CAWTLMTGGGYGYTF
CDR3 DNA: TGTGCCTGGACCCTTATGACAGGGGGTGGCTATGGCTACACCTTC
clone size: NA
D gene: TRBD1
J gene: TRBJ1-2
V gene: TRBV30

CDR3 protein: CASSEGDFQETQYF
CDR3 DNA: TGTGCCAGCAGTGAAGGGGACTTCCAAGAGACCCAGTACTTC
clone size: few
D gene: NA
J gene: TRBJ2-5
V gene: TRBV2

CDR3 protein: CASSGRTGSGNTIYF
CDR3 DNA: TGTGCCAGCAGTGGGAGGACAGGGTCAGGAAACACCATATATTTT
clone size: NA
D gene: TRBD1
J gene: TRBJ1-3
V gene: TRBV2

CDR3 protein: CASSSGGANQPQHF
CDR3 DNA: TGTGCCAGCAGTTCCGGGGGGGCTAATCAGCCCCAGCATTTT
clone size: NA
D gene: NA
J gene: TRBJ1-5
V gene: TRBV28

CDR3 protein: CASSLTVGHTRGQETQYF
CDR3 DNA: TGCGCCAGCAGCCTCACCGTTGGGCATACCAGAGGGCAAGAGACCCAGTACTTC
clone size: NA
D gene: NA
J gene: TRBJ2-5
V gene: TRBV5-1

CDR3 protein: CASSPRTSGTVRSSYNEQFF
CDR3 DNA: TGTGCCAGCAGCCCCAGGACTAGCGGGACGGTCCGGAGCTCCTACAATGAGCAGTTCTTC
clone size: NA
D gene: TRBD2
J gene: TRBJ2-1
V gene: TRBV7-6

CDR3 protein: CASSKTSGGSDTQYF
CDR3 DNA: TGTGCCAGCAGCAAGACTAGCGGGGGATCAGATACGCAGTATTTT
clone size: NA
D gene: TRBD2
J gene: TRBJ2-3
V gene: TRBV7-9

CDR3 protein: CASRTTSGGEGEQFF
CDR3 DNA: TGTGCCAGCAGAACGACTAGCGGGGGGGAGGGAGAGCAGTTCTTC
clone size: NA
D gene: TRBD2
J gene: TRBJ2-1
V gene: TRBV6-5

CDR3 protein: CASSQDLRPGTGGSYGYTF
CDR3 DNA: TGTGCCAGCAGCCAAGATTTGAGGCCCGGGACAGGGGGCAGCTATGGCTACACCTTC
clone size: NA
D gene: TRBD1
J gene: TRBJ1-2
V gene: TRBV4-2

CDR3 protein: CASSRRELGEAFF
CDR3 DNA: TGTGCCAGCAGCCGACGGGAGCTTGGGGAAGCTTTCTTT
clone size: NA
D gene: NA
J gene: TRBJ1-1
V gene: TRBV6-5

CDR3 protein: CASSLWGPSVNEQFF
CDR3 DNA: TGTGCCAGCAGCTTGTGGGGCCCCTCCGTTAATGAGCAGTTCTTC
clone size: NA
D gene: NA
J gene: TRBJ2-1
V gene: TRBV27

CDR3 protein: CASSQVTGDLAKNIQYF
CDR3 DNA: TGTGCCAGCAGCCAAGTGACCGGAGACCTAGCCAAAAACATTCAGTACTTC
clone size: NA
D gene: NA
J gene: TRBJ2-4
V gene: TRBV4-2

CDR3 protein: CASSPPLPKETQYF
CDR3 DNA: TGTGCCAGCAGTCCACCCCTCCCTAAAGAGACCCAGTACTTC
clone size: NA
D gene: NA
J gene: TRBJ2-5
V gene: TRBV28

CDR3 protein: CASSEVLVGTEAFF
CDR3 DNA: TGTGCCAGCAGTGAAGTACTGGTCGGCACTGAAGCTTTCTTT
clone size: NA
D gene: NA
J gene: TRBJ1-1
V gene: TRBV2

CDR3 protein: CASSQGTLREQYF
CDR3 DNA: TGCGCCAGCAGCCAGGGGACTCTGCGAGAGCAGTACTTC
clone size: NA
D gene: NA
J gene: TRBJ2-7
V gene: TRBV4-1

CDR3 protein: CASSLGGQGSYEQYF
CDR3 DNA: TGTGCCAGCAGTTTGGGGGGACAGGGCTCCTACGAGCAGTACTTC
clone size: NA
D gene: TRBD1
J gene: TRBJ2-7
V gene: TRBV28

CDR3 protein: CASSFTAGPREETQYF
CDR3 DNA: TGTGCCAGTAGTTTTACAGCGGGACCCCGTGAGGAGACCCAGTACTTC
clone size: NA
D gene: TRBD2
J gene: TRBJ2-5
V gene: TRBV19

CDR3 protein: CASSLALGHHNSPLHF
CDR3 DNA: TGTGCCAGCAGCTTAGCGCTGGGACATCATAATTCACCCCTCCACTTT
clone size: NA
D gene: NA
J gene: TRBJ1-6
V gene: TRBV7-6

CDR3 protein: CASTPIGTGGNEQYF
CDR3 DNA: TGTGCCAGCACCCCCATTGGGACAGGGGGAAACGAGCAGTACTTC
clone size: NA
D gene: TRBD1
J gene: TRBJ2-7
V gene: TRBV27

CDR3 protein: CASSFGQVVGSPLHF
CDR3 DNA: TGTGCCAGCAGTTTCGGACAGGTCGTTGGTTCACCCCTCCACTTT
clone size: NA
D gene: TRBD1
J gene: TRBJ1-6
V gene: TRBV28

CDR3 protein: CAWTVDSNQPQHF
CDR3 DNA: TGTGCCTGGACGGTAGATAGCAATCAGCCCCAGCATTTT
clone size: once
D gene: NA
J gene: TRBJ1-5
V gene: TRBV30

CDR3 protein: CASSESTGSGSPLHF
CDR3 DNA: TGCGCCAGCAGTGAGTCGACAGGGTCCGGGTCACCCCTCCACTTT
clone size: NA
D gene: TRBD1
J gene: TRBJ1-6
V gene: TRBV10-2

CDR3 protein: CASRPPQGKNTEAFF
CDR3 DNA: TGTGCCAGCAGACCGCCACAGGGGAAGAACACTGAAGCTTTCTTT
clone size: NA
D gene: TRBD1
J gene: TRBJ1-1
V gene: TRBV6-5

CDR3 protein: CASRADRNTEAFF
CDR3 DNA: TGTGCCAGCAGAGCGGACCGGAACACTGAAGCTTTCTTT
clone size: NA
D gene: NA
J gene: TRBJ1-1
V gene: TRBV2

CDR3 protein: CASSPKRDRANSPLHF
CDR3 DNA: TGTGCCAGCAGCCCTAAGCGGGACAGGGCTAATTCACCCCTCCACTTT
clone size: once
D gene: TRBD1
J gene: TRBJ1-6
V gene: TRBV5-6

CDR3 protein: CAWSSSGVEAFF
CDR3 DNA: TGTGCCTGGAGTTCCTCCGGGGTTGAAGCTTTCTTT
clone size: few
D gene: NA
J gene: TRBJ1-1
V gene: TRBV30

CDR3 protein: CASSGGSTDTQYF
CDR3 DNA: TGCGCCAGCAGCGGAGGGAGCACAGATACGCAGTATTTT
clone size: NA
D gene: NA
J gene: TRBJ2-3
V gene: TRBV5-1

CDR3 protein: CASSLAASGGASYNEQFF
CDR3 DNA: TGTGCCAGCAGCTTAGCGGCTAGCGGGGGGGCCTCCTACAATGAGCAGTTCTTC
clone size: NA
D gene: TRBD2
J gene: TRBJ2-1
V gene: TRBV7-2

CDR3 protein: CASSIRSTGANEQFF
CDR3 DNA: TGTGCCAGCAGCATCCGGTCGACAGGGGCCAATGAGCAGTTCTTC
clone size: NA
D gene: TRBD1
J gene: TRBJ2-1
V gene: TRBV9